This T cell receptor (beta chain) appears in the sequencing data of a study of blood T cell repertoires in COVID-19. The overall study: Some COVID-19 samples were acute and others convalescent; all came from the United States, Italy and Spain. T cells, B-cell-depleted T cells, or PBMCs provided the cDNA or gDNA that served as material.

Per the original data handling: Reference gene primer amplification in the assay estimated nucleated cell counts. This table comes from immunoSEQ multiplex PCR, and its TCRdb copy is limited to in-frame clones, with some not included. That table supplies the V and J calls and clone size; D and trimming were determined from the DNA. The sample lists around 91,000 clones; 79% were seen once. Germline assignment: CDR1 LNHDA and CDR2 SQIVND (reference sequence). V gave up 9 bases and J gave up 2 bases, with 42 bases separating them. The CDR3 contains 23 residues. J is TRBJ2-3 and V is TRBV19, with D perhaps assigned TRBD1 or TRBD2 (9 bases each). The specimen was peripheral blood. The receptor was derived from a woman of 80 years or more with active or convalescent COVID-19. CDR3 coding DNA: TGTGCCAGCCTTGCGGAACAGGGGGCGCACGGGACTAGCCTCAGATTACACACAGATACGCAGTATTTT. This encodes CASLAEQGAHGTSLRLHTDTQYF.